Listed here are 3 T cell receptor beta chains from one sample, sequenced in a study of cytotoxic CD8 clonotypes in ibrutinib-treated CLL. The protocol was immunoSEQ multiplex PCR, while the TCRdb copy is restricted to in-frame clones and leaves out a portion. The sample yields roughly 330,000 clones, roughly 67% seen once. This sample comprised PBMCs, obtained after 36 months of ibrutinib treatment. The receptors shown here come from a human donor with chronic lymphocytic leukemia.

This chain joins TRBV6-5 and TRBJ2-5; 14 nucleotides agree with TRBD2. The germline V gene has CDR1 MNHEY and CDR2 SVGAGI. The CDR3 is 16 residues long. J was trimmed by 2 bases and V by 4 bases; bases with no gene match: 3. The CDR3 sequence: CASSSRLAGGQETQYF. The CDR3 nucleotides are TGTGCCAGCAGTTCGAGACTAGCGGGAGGGCAAGAGACCCAGTACTTC.

The gene calls are TRBV5-1 and TRBJ2-3; 8 bases are shared with TRBD1. CDR1 SGHRS and CDR2 YFSETQ come from the germline V gene. Losses at the gene ends were 3 bases for V and 2 bases for J; bases not matched to a gene: 14. The CDR3 sequence is 18 residues long. CDR3 sequence reads: CASSSLGRTGPITDTQYF. The CDR3 DNA reads TGCGCCAGCAGCTCCCTAGGGCGGACAGGGCCGATCACAGATACGCAGTATTTT. Looking up the rest from reference TRBV5-1 and TRBJ2-3 gives the full variable domain: KAGVTQTPRYLIKTRGQQVTLSCSPISGHRSVSWYQQTPGQGLQFLFEYFSETQRNKGNFPGRFSGRQFSNSRSEMNVSTLELGDSALYLCASSSLGRTGPITDTQYFGPGTRLTVL.

This clone showed up just a few times. The rearrangement uses TRBV7-2 and TRBJ1-4; TRBD1 agrees at 9 bases. The CDR3 runs to 14 residues. Per germline, CDR1 SGHTA and CDR2 FQGNSA. With 2 bases clipped from V and 8 bases from J, the junction kept 3 bases outside the gene matches. The CDR3 reads CASSLTGGEEKLFF. CDR3 sequence (DNA): TGTGCCAGCAGCTTAACAGGGGGCGAGGAAAAACTGTTTTTT.